This passage covers 29 T cell receptor beta chains from one sample sequenced in a study of CXCR3-negative and CXCR3-positive naive CD8 T cells. TRB cDNA libraries were made by UMI-labeled 5' RACE. Reanalyzing the 5' RACE reads, TCRdb keeps one entry per CDR3 protein, without DNA. The listing contains tens of thousands of distinct CDR3 sequences. Sequenced material: memory CD8+ T cells from blood. These receptors all come from a human donor in good health. Some clones in this sample may be carry-over from other donors' samples.

The rearrangement joins TRBV5-1 to TRBJ2-1; the D gene TCRdb calls, TRBD1, cannot be checked with no DNA. From germline, CDR1 is SGHRS and CDR2 YFSETQ. The CDR3 sequence is 13 residues long. The CDR3 sequence: CASSLTGYNEQFF.

This rearrangement joins TRBV12-3 or TRBV12-4 to TRBJ2-1. The CDR3 extends over 13 amino acids. The chain's CDR3 is CASSLLGFNEQFF.

The rearrangement joins TRBV20-1 to TRBJ1-1; TCRdb names TRBD1, which stays unverified in the absence of DNA. CDR3 length equals 16 residues. CDR1 is DFQATT, CDR2 SNEGSKA, per germline (reference sequence). CDR3 residues: CSARFRTGGMNTEAFF.

This chain links TRBV29-1 with TRBJ2-1; the TCRdb call, TRBD1, lacks DNA for checking. The germline CDR1 and CDR2 sequences are SQVTM and ANQGSEA. The CDR3 is 14 residues long. The CDR3 here is CSVRDSSMYNEQFF.

The chain has TRBV20-1 and TRBJ1-2; TCRdb's D gene call, TRBD1, goes unchecked for lack of DNA. The CDR3 is 14 residues long. CDR1 and CDR2 (germline): DFQATT, SNEGSKA (reference sequence). The CDR3 loop reads CSARGGHRKVDYTF.

The chain's CDR3 is CASSPTENYEQYF. This chain links TRBV7-9 with TRBJ2-7. Germline V gene lookup returns CDR1 SEHNR and CDR2 FQNEAQ (reference sequence). The CDR3 covers 13 residues. The whole variable domain, filled in from reference TRBV7-9 and TRBJ2-7, reads DTGVSQNPRHKITKRGQNVTFRCDPISEHNRLYWYRQTLGQGPEFLTYFQNEAQLEKSRLLSDRFSAERPKGSFSTLEIQRTEQGDSAMYLCASSPTENYEQYFGPGTRLTVT.

The chain joins TRBV4-3 to TRBJ1-1. Germline values: CDR1 LGHNA, CDR2 YSLEER. This CDR3 comprises 13 residues. The CDR3 is CASSDGVNTEAFF.

The chain has TRBV28 and TRBJ2-2; absent DNA, TCRdb's TRBD2 call cannot be checked. The length of the CDR3 is 16 residues. CDR1 and CDR2 from the germline V gene are MDHEN and SYDVKM. The chain's CDR3 is CASSSVAGDITGELFF.

The chain has TRBV6-1 and TRBJ1-4; the D call from TCRdb, TRBD1, cannot be confirmed without DNA. The CDR3 extends over 16 amino acids. In germline, CDR1 is MNHNS, CDR2 SASEGT. CDR3: CASSDRGYATNEKLFF.

This CDR3 reads CSVRTGAYEQYF. This chain uses TRBV29-1 with TRBJ2-7; without DNA, the TCRdb call of TRBD1 cannot be checked. Germline assignment: CDR1 SQVTM and CDR2 ANQGSEA. This CDR3 region has 12 residues.

The chain recombines TRBV15 with TRBJ2-1. This CDR3 has 13 residues. Germline V gives CDR1 LNHNV, CDR2 YYDKDF (reference sequence). The CDR3 loop is CATSRENRNEQFF.

V and J are TRBV5-5 and TRBJ2-2; TCRdb's assignment of TRBD2 cannot be checked, as there is no DNA. Germline-derived CDR1 and CDR2 are SGHKS and YYEKEE (reference sequence). The CDR3 consists of 16 residues. The CDR3 loop is CASSFGSGRLGGELFF.

This chain joins TRBV7-9 and TRBJ1-4. This CDR3 is built from 14 residues. Looked up from germline, CDR1 is SEHNR and CDR2 is FQNEAQ (reference sequence). CDR3 loop: CASSFPTTNEKLFF.

This sequence joins TRBV20-1 and TRBJ1-1; TCRdb's D call of TRBD1 is untestable without DNA. The CDR3 loop spans 16 amino acids. Germline V lookup: CDR1 DFQATT, CDR2 SNEGSKA (reference sequence). The CDR3 protein is CSARDFQGLGGAEAFF.

V and J are TRBV2 and TRBJ1-2; TCRdb's D call of TRBD1 is untestable without DNA. Germline assignment: CDR1 SNHLY and CDR2 FYNNEI. The CDR3 covers 13 residues. The CDR3 protein is CASSAGTAYGYTF.

The V and J genes are TRBV6-6 and TRBJ2-1; TCRdb's D gene call, TRBD2, goes unchecked for lack of DNA. The germline V gene has CDR1 MNHNY and CDR2 SVGAGI (reference sequence). The CDR3 runs 15 residues. This CDR3 is CASREEGWAYNEQFF.

The V and J genes are TRBV29-1 and TRBJ2-6; the TCRdb call, TRBD2, lacks DNA for checking. The CDR3 extends over 14 amino acids. Germline CDR1 is SQVTM and CDR2 is ANQGSEA. CDR3 in amino acids: CSVGGAFGANVLTF.

The V gene is TRBV30, the J gene TRBJ1-1; with no DNA, the TCRdb D assignment of TRBD1 cannot be verified. In germline, CDR1 is GTSNPN, CDR2 SVGIG (reference sequence). The CDR3 is 14 amino acids. Here the CDR3 reads CACSQGLQGTEAFF. Combining the CDR3 with reference TRBV30 and TRBJ1-1 gives the whole variable domain SQTIHQWPATLVQPVGSPLSLECTVEGTSNPNLYWYRQAAGRGLQLLFYSVGIGQISSEVPQNLSASRPQDRQFILSSKKLLLSDSGFYLCACSQGLQGTEAFFGQGTRLTVV.

This chain uses TRBV28 with TRBJ2-4; the TCRdb D gene call, TRBD2, has no DNA to confirm it. There are 13 residues in the CDR3. CDR1 is MDHEN, CDR2 SYDVKM, per germline. CDR3 residues: CASSFGGGSIQYF.

The chain is built from TRBV18 and TRBJ2-7; no DNA is available, so the TRBD2 call from TCRdb remains unchecked. The CDR3 totals 16 residues. Per the germline V gene, CDR1 is KGHSH and CDR2 is LQKENI. The chain's CDR3 is CASSPGLAGSSYEQYF.

The rearrangement joins TRBV20-1 to TRBJ2-1; TCRdb lists TRBD1, though no DNA is available to test this call. Germline V gives CDR1 DFQATT, CDR2 SNEGSKA (reference sequence). The CDR3 covers 13 residues. The CDR3: CSARAGGRNEQFF.

The chain uses TRBV7-9 and TRBJ2-5; the TCRdb D gene call, TRBD1, has no DNA to confirm it. The CDR3 contains 12 residues. CDR1 and CDR2 (germline): SEHNR, FQNEAQ (reference sequence). This chain's CDR3 is CASGTGGETQYF.

The rearrangement uses TRBV29-1 and TRBJ1-1. This CDR3 has 12 residues. From germline, CDR1 is SQVTM and CDR2 ANQGSEA. The CDR3 sequence is CSVAKMNTEAFF.

This rearrangement joins TRBV20-1 to TRBJ2-1; lacking DNA, the TRBD2 call made by TCRdb goes unchecked. The CDR3 runs 15 residues. Germline V gives CDR1 DFQATT, CDR2 SNEGSKA (reference sequence). CDR3 residues: CSAKQAGGLYNEQFF.

The J gene is TRBJ2-5, the V gene TRBV6-1; TCRdb gives TRBD1 as the D gene, but with no DNA this cannot be confirmed. This CDR3 is 15 amino acids long. Germline values: CDR1 MNHNS, CDR2 SASEGT. The CDR3 loop is CASSSTGSHGETQYF.

The chain's CDR3 is CASSKDEGWGETQYF. The rearrangement joins TRBV21-1 to TRBJ2-5; TCRdb's D gene call, TRBD1, goes unchecked for lack of DNA. TRBV21-1 is flagged as a pseudogene. This CDR3 contains 15 residues.

CDR3 region: CASSLSYVTYEQYF. The chain carries TRBV7-9 and TRBJ2-7. The CDR3 extends over 14 amino acids. Per germline, CDR1 SEHNR and CDR2 FQNEAQ (reference sequence).

This rearrangement joins TRBV6-5 to TRBJ2-1; TCRdb's assignment of TRBD2 cannot be checked, as there is no DNA. Germline lookup yields CDR1 MNHEY and CDR2 SVGAGI. The CDR3 extends over 17 amino acids. This CDR3 is CASSYATPGSWVNEQFF.

The rearrangement uses TRBV11-2 and TRBJ2-1; lacking DNA, the TRBD2 call made by TCRdb goes unchecked. Germline V gene sequence: CDR1 SGHAT, CDR2 FQNNGV. This CDR3 comprises 15 residues. The CDR3 region is CASTLAGGPSNEQFF.